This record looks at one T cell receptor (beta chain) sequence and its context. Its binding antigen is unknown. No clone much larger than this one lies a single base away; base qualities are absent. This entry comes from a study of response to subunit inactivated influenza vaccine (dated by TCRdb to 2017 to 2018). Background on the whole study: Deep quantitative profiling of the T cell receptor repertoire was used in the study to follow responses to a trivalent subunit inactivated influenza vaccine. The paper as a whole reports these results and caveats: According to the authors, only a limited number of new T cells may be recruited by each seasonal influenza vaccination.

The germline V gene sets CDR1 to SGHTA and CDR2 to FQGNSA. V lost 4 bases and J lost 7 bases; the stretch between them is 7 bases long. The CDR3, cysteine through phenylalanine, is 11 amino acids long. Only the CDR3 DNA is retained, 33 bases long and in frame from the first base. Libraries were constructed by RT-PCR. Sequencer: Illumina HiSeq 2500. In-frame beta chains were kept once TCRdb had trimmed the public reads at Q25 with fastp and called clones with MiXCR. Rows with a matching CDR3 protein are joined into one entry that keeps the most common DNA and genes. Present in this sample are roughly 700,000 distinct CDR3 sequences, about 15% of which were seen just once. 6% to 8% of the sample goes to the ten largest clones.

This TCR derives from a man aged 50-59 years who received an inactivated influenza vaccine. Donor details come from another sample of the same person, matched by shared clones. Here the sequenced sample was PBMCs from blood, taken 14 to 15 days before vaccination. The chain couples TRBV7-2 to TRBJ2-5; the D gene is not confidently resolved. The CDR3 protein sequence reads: CASSSLGTQYF. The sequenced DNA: TGTGCCAGCAGCTCCCTTGGGACCCAGTACTTC.